This T cell receptor beta chain was recovered during a study of blood T cell repertoires in COVID-19. Some clones are missing from TCRdb's copy, which holds only in-frame ones; the method was immunoSEQ multiplex PCR. This repertoire shows about 250,000 clones, approximately 88% found once; its top ten account for around 6.5%. V lost 3 bases and J lost 0, with 6 bases in between. Germline V gene data show CDR1 as MGHRA and CDR2 as YSYEKL. The CDR3 contains 14 residues. Material: peripheral blood. This sequence was found in a woman in her twenties or thirties with COVID-19, enrolled during active disease. This chain connects TRBV4-1 to TRBJ1-3, with unresolved D. The CDR3 spells CASSQRVSGNTIYF. CDR3 DNA: TGCGCCAGCAGCCAGCGGGTCTCTGGAAACACCATATATTTT.